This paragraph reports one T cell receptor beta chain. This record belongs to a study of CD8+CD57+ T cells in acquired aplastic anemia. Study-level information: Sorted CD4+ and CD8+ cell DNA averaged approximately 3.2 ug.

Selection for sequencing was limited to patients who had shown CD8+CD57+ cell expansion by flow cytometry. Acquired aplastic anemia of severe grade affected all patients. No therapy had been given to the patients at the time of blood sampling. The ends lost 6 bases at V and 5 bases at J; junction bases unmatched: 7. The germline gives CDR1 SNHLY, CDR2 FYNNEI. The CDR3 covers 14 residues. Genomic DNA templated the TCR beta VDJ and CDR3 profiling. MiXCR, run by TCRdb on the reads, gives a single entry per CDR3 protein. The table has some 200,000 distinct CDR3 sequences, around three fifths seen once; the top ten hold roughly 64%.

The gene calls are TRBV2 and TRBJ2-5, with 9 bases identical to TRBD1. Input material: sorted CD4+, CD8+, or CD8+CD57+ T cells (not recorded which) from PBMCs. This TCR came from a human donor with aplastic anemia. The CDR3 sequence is CASSQTGGWETQYF. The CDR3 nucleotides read TGTGCCAGCAGCCAGACAGGGGGGTGGGAGACCCAGTACTTC.